This T cell receptor beta chain was sequenced during a study of OX40 agonist ivuxolimab in advanced cancers. Study as a whole: Ivuxolimab, which is an agonistic anti-OX40 (CD134) antibody, was administered to the patients. People who had prior anti-PD-1, anti-PD-L1 or anti-CTLA-4 therapy could take part, and less than 50% had some.

If patients had autoimmune disease history or systemic immunosuppression, they were excluded. This table comes from immunoSEQ multiplex PCR, and its TCRdb copy is limited to in-frame clones, with some not included. In the table there are 60,000 to 75,000 clones, roughly 93% of which are singletons. Germline assignment: CDR1 SGHRS and CDR2 YFSETQ. Trimming cost V 1 base and J 1 base; bases outside gene matches: 4. CDR3 length: 16 residues. This chain links TRBV5-1 with TRBJ2-7, with 11 bases identical to TRBD2. The receptor was derived from an adult with an advanced solid tumor such as melanoma, head and neck, liver or kidney cancer. Sequencing used CD4+ or CD8+ T cells sorted from blood, obtained in a trial of the OX40 agonist ivuxolimab. The CDR3 reads CASSLTSSGRSYEQYF. In DNA form, the CDR3 reads TGCGCCAGCAGCTTGACGTCTAGCGGGAGGTCCTACGAGCAGTACTTC.